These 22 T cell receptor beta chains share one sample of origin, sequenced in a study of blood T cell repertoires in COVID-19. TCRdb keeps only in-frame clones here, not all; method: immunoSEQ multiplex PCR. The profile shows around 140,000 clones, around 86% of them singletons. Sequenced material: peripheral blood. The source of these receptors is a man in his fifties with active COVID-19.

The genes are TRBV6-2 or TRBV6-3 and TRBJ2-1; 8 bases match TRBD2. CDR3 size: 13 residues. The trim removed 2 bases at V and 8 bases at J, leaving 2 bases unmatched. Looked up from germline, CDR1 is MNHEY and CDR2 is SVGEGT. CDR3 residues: CASSYRGGDEQFF. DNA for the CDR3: TGTGCCAGCAGTTACCGGGGGGGTGATGAGCAGTTCTTC.

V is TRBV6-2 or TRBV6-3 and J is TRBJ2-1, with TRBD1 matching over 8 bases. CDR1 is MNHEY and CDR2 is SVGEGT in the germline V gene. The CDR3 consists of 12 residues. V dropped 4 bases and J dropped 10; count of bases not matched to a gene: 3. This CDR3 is CASSLGQAEQFF. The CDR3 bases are TGTGCCAGCAGTTTGGGACAGGCCGAGCAGTTCTTC.

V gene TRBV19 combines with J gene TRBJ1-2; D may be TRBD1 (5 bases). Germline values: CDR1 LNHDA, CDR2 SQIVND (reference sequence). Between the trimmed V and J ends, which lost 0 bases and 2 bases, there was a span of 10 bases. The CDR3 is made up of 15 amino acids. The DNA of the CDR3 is TGTGCCAGTAGTATAGACGTGGGGCGCAACTATGGCTACACCTTC. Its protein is CASSIDVGRNYGYTF.

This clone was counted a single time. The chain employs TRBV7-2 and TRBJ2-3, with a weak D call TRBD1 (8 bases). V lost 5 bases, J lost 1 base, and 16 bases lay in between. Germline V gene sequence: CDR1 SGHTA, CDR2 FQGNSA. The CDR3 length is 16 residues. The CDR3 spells CASSPRTGRGTDTQYF. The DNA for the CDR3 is TGTGCCAGCAGCCCCAGGACAGGGAGGGGCACAGATACGCAGTATTTT.

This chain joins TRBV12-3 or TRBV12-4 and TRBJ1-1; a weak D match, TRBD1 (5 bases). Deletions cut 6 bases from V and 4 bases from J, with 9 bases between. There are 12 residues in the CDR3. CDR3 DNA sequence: TGTGCCAGCAGAGACAGATCCACTGAAGCTTTCTTT. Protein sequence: CASRDRSTEAFF.

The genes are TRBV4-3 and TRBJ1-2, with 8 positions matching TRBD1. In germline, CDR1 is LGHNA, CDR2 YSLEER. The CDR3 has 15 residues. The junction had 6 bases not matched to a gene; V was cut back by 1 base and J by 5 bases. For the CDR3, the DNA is TGCGCCAGCAGCCAAGGCGTGGGACAGGATTATGGCTACACCTTC. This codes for CASSQGVGQDYGYTF.

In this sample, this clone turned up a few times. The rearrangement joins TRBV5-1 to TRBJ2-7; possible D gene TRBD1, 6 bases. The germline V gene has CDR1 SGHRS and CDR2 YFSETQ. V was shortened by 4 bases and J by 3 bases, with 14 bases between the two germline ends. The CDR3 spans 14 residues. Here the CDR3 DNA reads TGCGCCAGCAGCCCCGGCGGACAGATCTACGAGCAGTACTTC. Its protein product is CASSPGGQIYEQYF.

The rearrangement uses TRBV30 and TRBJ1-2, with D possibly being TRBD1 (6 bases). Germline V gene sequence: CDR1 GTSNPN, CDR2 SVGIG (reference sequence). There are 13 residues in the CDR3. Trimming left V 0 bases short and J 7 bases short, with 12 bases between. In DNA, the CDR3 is TGTGCCTGGAGTGTACTGGGGGCGGGTGGCTACACCTTC. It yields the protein CAWSVLGAGGYTF.

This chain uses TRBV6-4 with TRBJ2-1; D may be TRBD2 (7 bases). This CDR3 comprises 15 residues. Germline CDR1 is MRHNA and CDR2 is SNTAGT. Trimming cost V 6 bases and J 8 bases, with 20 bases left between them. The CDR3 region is CASRLGGGPFDEQFF. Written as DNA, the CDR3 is TGTGCCAGCAGGCTTGGGGGGGGGCCGTTCGATGAGCAGTTCTTC.

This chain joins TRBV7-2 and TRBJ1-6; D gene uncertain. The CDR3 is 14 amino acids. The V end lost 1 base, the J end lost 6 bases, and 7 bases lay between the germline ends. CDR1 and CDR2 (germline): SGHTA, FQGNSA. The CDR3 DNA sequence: TGTGCCAGCAGCTTAGAATCACTTAATTCACCCCTCCACTTT. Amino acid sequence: CASSLESLNSPLHF.

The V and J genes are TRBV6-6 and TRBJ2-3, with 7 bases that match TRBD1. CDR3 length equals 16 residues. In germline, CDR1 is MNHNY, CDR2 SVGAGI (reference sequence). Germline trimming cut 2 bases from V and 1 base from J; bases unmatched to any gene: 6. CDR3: CASSYPQGVGTDTQYF. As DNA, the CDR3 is TGTGCCAGCAGTTACCCCCAGGGGGTAGGCACAGATACGCAGTATTTT.

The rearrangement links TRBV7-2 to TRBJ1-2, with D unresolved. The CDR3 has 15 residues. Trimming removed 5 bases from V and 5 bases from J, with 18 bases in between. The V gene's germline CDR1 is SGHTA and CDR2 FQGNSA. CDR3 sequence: CASSIQASGIYGYTF. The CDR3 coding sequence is TGTGCCAGCAGCATACAAGCGTCGGGGATATATGGCTACACCTTC.

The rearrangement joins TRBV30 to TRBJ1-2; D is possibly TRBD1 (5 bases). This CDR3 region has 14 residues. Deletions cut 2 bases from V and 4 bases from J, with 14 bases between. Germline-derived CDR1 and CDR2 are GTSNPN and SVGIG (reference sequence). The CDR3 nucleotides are TGTGCCTGGAGTCTGCCAGGGCAATTCTATGGCTACACCTTC. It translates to CAWSLPGQFYGYTF.

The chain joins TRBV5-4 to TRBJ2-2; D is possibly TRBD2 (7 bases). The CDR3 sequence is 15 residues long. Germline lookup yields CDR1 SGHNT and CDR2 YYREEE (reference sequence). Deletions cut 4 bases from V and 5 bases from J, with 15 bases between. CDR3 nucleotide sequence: TGTGCCAGCAGCCTTTCGGGGGGCCGGACCGGGGAGCTGTTTTTT. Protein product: CASSLSGGRTGELFF.

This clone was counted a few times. The CDR3 DNA reads as TGTGCCAGCAGCCCCGGACAAGCAACTAATGAAAAACTGTTTTTT. It yields the protein CASSPGQATNEKLFF. V and J are TRBV4-2 and TRBJ1-4; D is perhaps TRBD1 (5 bases). Trimming shortened V by 4 bases and J by 0 bases, and 9 bases separated the two germline ends. Germline CDR1 is LGHNA and CDR2 is YNFKEQ. There are 15 residues in the CDR3.

CDR3 residues: CASSPKTSGYNEQFF. The CDR3 DNA is TGTGCCAGCAGCCCTAAGACTAGCGGGTACAATGAGCAGTTCTTC. V is TRBV7-2 and J is TRBJ2-1, with 10 bases aligning to TRBD2. The length of the CDR3 is 15 residues. V lost 5 bases, J lost 4 bases, and 5 bases stayed unmatched. CDR1 is SGHTA, CDR2 FQGNSA, per germline.

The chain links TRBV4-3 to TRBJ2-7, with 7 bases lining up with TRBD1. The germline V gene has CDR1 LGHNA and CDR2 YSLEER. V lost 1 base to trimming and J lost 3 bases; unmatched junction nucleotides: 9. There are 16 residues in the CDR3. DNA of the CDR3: TGCGCCAGCAGCCAAGGGGGGACAGCAAACCTCTACGAGCAGTACTTC. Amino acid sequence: CASSQGGTANLYEQYF.

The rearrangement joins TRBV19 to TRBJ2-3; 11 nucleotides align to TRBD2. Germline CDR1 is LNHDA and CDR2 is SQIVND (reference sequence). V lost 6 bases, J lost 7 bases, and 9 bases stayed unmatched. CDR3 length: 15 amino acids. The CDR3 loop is CASSIRTSGPNTQYF. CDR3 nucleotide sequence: TGTGCCAGTAGCATAAGGACTAGCGGGCCCAATACGCAGTATTTT.

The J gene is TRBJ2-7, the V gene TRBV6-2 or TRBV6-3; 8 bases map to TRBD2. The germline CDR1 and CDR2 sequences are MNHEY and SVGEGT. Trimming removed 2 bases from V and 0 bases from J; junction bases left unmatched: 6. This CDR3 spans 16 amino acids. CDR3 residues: CASSYPTSGHSYEQYF. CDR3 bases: TGTGCCAGCAGTTACCCTACTAGCGGACACTCCTACGAGCAGTACTTC.

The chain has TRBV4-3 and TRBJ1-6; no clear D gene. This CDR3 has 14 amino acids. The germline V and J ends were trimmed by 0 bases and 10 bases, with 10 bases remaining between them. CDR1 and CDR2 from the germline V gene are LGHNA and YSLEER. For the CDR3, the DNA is TGCGCCAGCAGCCAAGACCCTTCGAGGTCACCCCTCCACTTT. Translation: CASSQDPSRSPLHF.

CDR3 coding DNA: TGTGCCAGCGGCAGGTACACCTACGAGCAGTACTTC. This gives the protein CASGRYTYEQYF. The V call is TRBV12-3 or TRBV12-4, the J call TRBJ2-7; D unresolved. V was cut by 8 bases and J by 2 bases, with 10 bases left in between. There are 12 residues in the CDR3.

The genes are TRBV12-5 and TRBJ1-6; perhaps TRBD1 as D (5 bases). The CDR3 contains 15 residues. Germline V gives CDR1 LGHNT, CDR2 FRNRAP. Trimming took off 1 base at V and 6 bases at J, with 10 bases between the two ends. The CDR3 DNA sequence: TGTGCTAGTGGTTTGGAGGGGTGGGGTAATTCACCCCTCCACTTT. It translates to CASGLEGWGNSPLHF.